The rows below give T cell receptor beta chains drawn from one sample of a study of T-cell reconstitution after alpha-beta-depleted transplantation in children. TCRdb fed the PCR reads into MiXCR, producing one record per CDR3 protein. The sample contains around 380,000 distinct CDR3 sequences, 11% of which appear only once. The input for sequencing was PBMCs from the stem cell graft donor, taken from the stem cell graft. The receptors derive from a human donor who donated a stem cell graft to a child with acute myeloid leukemia. Each CDR3 is given with its conserved first and last residue. Each record gives: clone size, D gene, V gene, J gene, CDR3 protein, CDR3 DNA. D genes are given only for firm matches. Rows give clone size only sometimes, using once, few, many, or a class for an expanded clone.

abundance: -; d_gene: TRBD2; v_gene: TRBV5-1; j_gene: TRBJ2-3; CDR3aa: CASRNRAGVTDTQYF; CDR3nt: TGCGCCAGCAGAAACCGAGCGGGAGTCACAGATACGCAGTATTTT
abundance: few; d_gene: -; v_gene: TRBV29-1; j_gene: TRBJ2-2; CDR3aa: CSVVFSGSGELFF; CDR3nt: TGCAGCGTTGTCTTTAGCGGAAGCGGGGAGCTGTTTTTT
abundance: few; d_gene: TRBD2; v_gene: TRBV10-3; j_gene: TRBJ2-5; CDR3aa: CAISPWTSREGVETQYF; CDR3nt: TGTGCCATCAGTCCTTGGACTTCCCGGGAGGGCGTGGAGACCCAGTACTTC
abundance: few; d_gene: TRBD2; v_gene: TRBV20-1; j_gene: TRBJ2-1; CDR3aa: CSARVGAGGYNEQFF; CDR3nt: TGCAGTGCTAGGGTAGGAGCGGGGGGCTACAATGAGCAGTTCTTC
abundance: few; d_gene: -; v_gene: TRBV27; j_gene: TRBJ2-4; CDR3aa: CASSLSHTAGGAKNIQYF; CDR3nt: TGTGCCAGCAGTTTAAGCCATACGGCCGGCGGAGCCAAAAACATTCAGTACTTC
abundance: many; d_gene: TRBD1; v_gene: TRBV27; j_gene: TRBJ1-2; CDR3aa: CASRLGTGGGYTF; CDR3nt: TGTGCCAGCAGACTCGGGACAGGGGGTGGCTACACCTTC
abundance: few; d_gene: TRBD1; v_gene: TRBV12-3/TRBV12-4; j_gene: TRBJ1-1; CDR3aa: CASSFPRDRVDVNTEAFF; CDR3nt: TGTGCCAGCAGTTTTCCCAGAGACAGGGTGGATGTGAACACTGAAGCTTTCTTT
abundance: -; d_gene: -; v_gene: TRBV6-5; j_gene: TRBJ1-3; CDR3aa: CASSYSNSGVSGNTIYF; CDR3nt: TGTGCCAGCAGTTACTCGAATAGTGGCGTCTCTGGAAACACCATATATTTT
abundance: few; d_gene: -; v_gene: TRBV10-3; j_gene: TRBJ1-2; CDR3aa: CASRGDLSGGYTF; CDR3nt: TGTGCCAGTCGGGGGGACCTCTCAGGAGGCTACACCTTC
abundance: few; d_gene: -; v_gene: TRBV11-3; j_gene: TRBJ1-1; CDR3aa: CASSLSYRTEHEAFF; CDR3nt: TGTGCCAGCAGCTTATCGTATCGTACGGAACATGAAGCTTTCTTT
abundance: -; d_gene: -; v_gene: TRBV5-1; j_gene: TRBJ1-1; CDR3aa: CASSSSSPTASHTESFF; CDR3nt: TGCGCCAGCAGCTCTTCATCCCCCACAGCGTCTCACACTGAATCTTTCTTT
abundance: few; d_gene: -; v_gene: TRBV20-1; j_gene: TRBJ2-3; CDR3aa: CSARDRTDTQYF; CDR3nt: TGCAGTGCTAGAGATCGGACAGATACGCAGTATTTT
abundance: many; d_gene: TRBD2; v_gene: TRBV7-8; j_gene: TRBJ2-1; CDR3aa: CASSGSGGTYNEQFF; CDR3nt: TGTGCCAGCAGCGGCAGCGGGGGGACTTACAATGAGCAGTTCTTC
abundance: many; d_gene: -; v_gene: TRBV29-1; j_gene: TRBJ1-3; CDR3aa: CSVIEQGPGNTIYF; CDR3nt: TGCAGCGTTATAGAGCAAGGCCCTGGAAACACCATATATTTT
abundance: few; d_gene: TRBD1; v_gene: TRBV4-3; j_gene: TRBJ2-7; CDR3aa: CASSRSTGAYEQYF; CDR3nt: TGCGCCAGCAGCCGATCGACAGGGGCCTACGAGCAGTACTTC
abundance: few; d_gene: -; v_gene: TRBV12-3/TRBV12-4; j_gene: TRBJ1-2; CDR3aa: CASTGDRPYGYTF; CDR3nt: TGTGCCAGCACCGGAGACAGGCCCTATGGCTACACCTTC
abundance: -; d_gene: TRBD1; v_gene: TRBV7-6; j_gene: TRBJ1-1; CDR3aa: CASSLQGVGTEAFF; CDR3nt: TGTGCCAGCAGCCTCCAGGGGGTTGGCACTGAAGCTTTCTTT
abundance: -; d_gene: TRBD2; v_gene: TRBV12-3/TRBV12-4; j_gene: TRBJ2-1; CDR3aa: CASKKPLGRGLAGYNEQFF; CDR3nt: TGTGCCAGCAAAAAACCCCTAGGAAGGGGACTAGCGGGCTACAATGAGCAGTTCTTC
abundance: -; d_gene: -; v_gene: TRBV5-1; j_gene: TRBJ2-1; CDR3aa: CASSFSGAGRYNEQFF; CDR3nt: TGCGCCAGCAGCTTTAGCGGTGCGGGTAGGTACAATGAGCAGTTCTTC
abundance: -; d_gene: TRBD1; v_gene: TRBV7-2; j_gene: TRBJ2-1; CDR3aa: CASSSRTGAQFF; CDR3nt: TGTGCCAGCAGCTCAAGGACAGGGGCGCAGTTCTTC
abundance: -; d_gene: TRBD2; v_gene: TRBV10-3; j_gene: TRBJ2-5; CDR3aa: CAISDGLARETQYF; CDR3nt: TGTGCCATCAGTGATGGACTAGCTCGAGAGACCCAGTACTTC
abundance: many; d_gene: TRBD1; v_gene: TRBV24-1; j_gene: TRBJ2-2; CDR3aa: CATRQGNTGELFF; CDR3nt: TGTGCCACTAGACAGGGGAACACCGGGGAGCTGTTTTTT
abundance: few; d_gene: TRBD2; v_gene: TRBV12-3/TRBV12-4; j_gene: TRBJ2-1; CDR3aa: CASRFSGGAYNEQFF; CDR3nt: TGTGCCAGCAGATTTAGCGGGGGGGCCTACAATGAGCAGTTCTTC
abundance: many; d_gene: TRBD1; v_gene: TRBV6-1; j_gene: TRBJ1-5; CDR3aa: CASRVGGISNQPQHF; CDR3nt: TGTGCCAGCAGAGTAGGGGGCATCAGCAATCAGCCCCAGCATTTT
abundance: few; d_gene: -; v_gene: TRBV15; j_gene: TRBJ1-1; CDR3aa: CATSGAPGPHTEAFF; CDR3nt: TGTGCCACCAGCGGGGCCCCGGGACCGCACACTGAAGCTTTCTTT
abundance: few; d_gene: TRBD2; v_gene: TRBV15; j_gene: TRBJ2-1; CDR3aa: CATSTGLAGPYNEQFF; CDR3nt: TGTGCCACCAGCACAGGACTAGCGGGTCCCTACAATGAGCAGTTCTTC
abundance: -; d_gene: -; v_gene: TRBV4-2; j_gene: TRBJ2-1; CDR3aa: CAMGRGQLGNEQFF; CDR3nt: TGTGCCATGGGCCGCGGACAATTAGGGAATGAGCAGTTCTTC
abundance: -; d_gene: -; v_gene: TRBV29-1; j_gene: TRBJ2-2; CDR3aa: CSVDRVWELFF; CDR3nt: TGCAGCGTTGACAGGGTCTGGGAGCTGTTTTTT
abundance: few; d_gene: TRBD1; v_gene: TRBV29-1; j_gene: TRBJ2-1; CDR3aa: CSEGQAGEQFF; CDR3nt: TGCAGCGAGGGACAGGCGGGGGAGCAGTTCTTC
abundance: -; d_gene: TRBD1; v_gene: TRBV29-1; j_gene: TRBJ1-2; CDR3aa: CSTGDPYGYTF; CDR3nt: TGCAGCACAGGGGACCCCTATGGCTACACCTTC
abundance: few; d_gene: TRBD2; v_gene: TRBV7-2; j_gene: TRBJ2-7; CDR3aa: CASSLGILAGGSYEQYF; CDR3nt: TGTGCCAGCAGCTTAGGGATTCTAGCGGGAGGATCCTACGAGCAGTACTTC
abundance: -; d_gene: TRBD2; v_gene: TRBV5-5; j_gene: TRBJ2-5; CDR3aa: CASSPIAGVVGETQYF; CDR3nt: TGTGCCAGCAGCCCCATAGCGGGGGTGGTAGGAGAGACCCAGTACTTC
abundance: -; d_gene: TRBD1; v_gene: TRBV15; j_gene: TRBJ1-4; CDR3aa: CATSIGLTGAANEKLFF; CDR3nt: TGTGCCACCAGCATCGGGCTTACAGGGGCAGCAAATGAAAAACTGTTTTTT
abundance: few; d_gene: -; v_gene: TRBV29-1; j_gene: TRBJ2-7; CDR3aa: CSVETRQGGSEQYF; CDR3nt: TGCAGCGTTGAAACCCGCCAGGGGGGAAGCGAGCAGTACTTC
abundance: -; d_gene: -; v_gene: TRBV20-1; j_gene: TRBJ2-5; CDR3aa: CSAGAGAGVRPTQYF; CDR3nt: TGCAGTGCTGGCGCTGGGGCGGGCGTCCGCCCAACCCAGTACTTC
abundance: -; d_gene: -; v_gene: TRBV25-1; j_gene: TRBJ2-3; CDR3aa: CASSQISSDTQYF; CDR3nt: TGTGCCAGCAGTCAAATATCGAGCGATACGCAGTATTTT
abundance: -; d_gene: TRBD1; v_gene: TRBV6-2/TRBV6-3; j_gene: TRBJ2-1; CDR3aa: CASRGQAYNEQFF; CDR3nt: TGTGCCAGCAGAGGACAGGCCTACAATGAGCAGTTCTTC
abundance: -; d_gene: -; v_gene: TRBV4-1; j_gene: TRBJ1-5; CDR3aa: CASSQDSRSNQPQHF; CDR3nt: TGCGCCAGCAGCCAAGATTCGAGGAGCAATCAGCCCCAGCATTTT
abundance: many; d_gene: -; v_gene: TRBV12-3/TRBV12-4; j_gene: TRBJ2-5; CDR3aa: CASSLGVGKTQYF; CDR3nt: TGTGCCAGCAGTTTGGGGGTGGGTAAGACCCAGTACTTC
abundance: -; d_gene: TRBD1; v_gene: TRBV20-1; j_gene: TRBJ2-7; CDR3aa: CSARVGRQGKPSYEQYF; CDR3nt: TGCAGTGCTAGAGTAGGAAGACAGGGGAAGCCCTCCTACGAGCAGTACTTC
abundance: -; d_gene: -; v_gene: TRBV18; j_gene: TRBJ2-2; CDR3aa: CASSPRGDTTGELFF; CDR3nt: TGTGCCAGCTCACCACGAGGGGATACGACCGGGGAGCTGTTTTTT
abundance: few; d_gene: TRBD2; v_gene: TRBV20-1; j_gene: TRBJ2-7; CDR3aa: CSATGTRISEQYF; CDR3nt: TGCAGTGCTACCGGGACTAGAATTTCCGAGCAGTACTTC
abundance: -; d_gene: TRBD1; v_gene: TRBV6-2/TRBV6-3; j_gene: TRBJ2-7; CDR3aa: CASRRKGQGAPSLYEQYF; CDR3nt: TGTGCCAGCAGACGGAAGGGACAGGGGGCACCAAGCTTGTACGAGCAGTACTTC
abundance: many; d_gene: TRBD2; v_gene: TRBV7-9; j_gene: TRBJ2-7; CDR3aa: CASSLSRLADRGQYF; CDR3nt: TGTGCCAGCAGCTTATCAAGACTAGCGGATCGGGGGCAGTACTTC
abundance: few; d_gene: TRBD2; v_gene: TRBV5-1; j_gene: TRBJ2-1; CDR3aa: CASGPGTSGYNEQFF; CDR3nt: TGCGCCAGCGGCCCGGGGACTAGCGGCTACAATGAGCAGTTCTTC
abundance: -; d_gene: -; v_gene: TRBV5-1; j_gene: TRBJ2-6; CDR3aa: CASSRDTTSGANVLTF; CDR3nt: TGCGCCAGCTCGCGGGACACCACCTCTGGGGCCAACGTCCTGACTTTC
abundance: many; d_gene: TRBD2; v_gene: TRBV2; j_gene: TRBJ2-5; CDR3aa: CASRPGLAEETQYF; CDR3nt: TGTGCCAGCAGACCCGGACTAGCGGAAGAGACCCAGTACTTC
abundance: -; d_gene: -; v_gene: TRBV20-1; j_gene: TRBJ1-2; CDR3aa: CSADSGFGNYGYTF; CDR3nt: TGCAGTGCTGACTCAGGATTTGGCAACTATGGCTACACCTTC
abundance: few; d_gene: -; v_gene: TRBV25-1; j_gene: TRBJ2-4; CDR3aa: CASSGGFDKNIQYF; CDR3nt: TGTGCCAGCAGTGGGGGGTTTGACAAAAACATTCAGTACTTC
abundance: few; d_gene: TRBD1; v_gene: TRBV5-5; j_gene: TRBJ1-5; CDR3aa: CASSTGQGGEQPQHF; CDR3nt: TGTGCCAGCAGCACTGGACAGGGGGGGGAACAGCCCCAGCATTTT
abundance: few; d_gene: -; v_gene: TRBV5-1; j_gene: TRBJ2-1; CDR3aa: CASSLGPGANNEQFF; CDR3nt: TGCGCCAGCAGCTTGGGGCCAGGGGCCAACAATGAGCAGTTCTTC
abundance: many; d_gene: -; v_gene: TRBV5-1; j_gene: TRBJ1-1; CDR3aa: CASSLVRGNTEAFF; CDR3nt: TGCGCCAGCAGCTTGGTTAGGGGGAACACTGAAGCTTTCTTT
abundance: -; d_gene: TRBD2; v_gene: TRBV5-1; j_gene: TRBJ2-1; CDR3aa: CASSLVAGVNEQFF; CDR3nt: TGCGCCAGCAGCTTGGTAGCGGGAGTCAATGAGCAGTTCTTC
abundance: -; d_gene: -; v_gene: TRBV5-6; j_gene: TRBJ1-4; CDR3aa: CASSFTHTNEKLFF; CDR3nt: TGTGCCAGCAGCTTCACCCATACTAATGAAAAACTGTTTTTT